The 32 T cell receptor beta chains reported below all come from one sample, sequenced in a study of control samples from healthy donors and cancer patients (dated by TCRdb to the early 2020s). The library was generated by the immunoSEQ multiplex PCR assay. What TCRdb holds here is the immuneACCESS table cut down to in-frame rearrangements. Part of the clones is not present; checked against another copy, under half of the missing clones reflect an unresolved V gene, and the others are unexplained. Across this sample there are 120,000 or so clones, with roughly 92% seen only once. The top ten hold about 0.6% of the sample. The sample taken for sequencing was PBMCs. The source is a man aged 80 or over with head and neck cancer.

This clone was seen only once. This specimen includes other DNA sequences encoding the same CDR3. The rearrangement links TRBV5-1 to TRBJ2-3, with a possible D match to TRBD2 (5 bases). The V end was cut by 2 bases, the J end by 0 bases, with 7 bases between. This CDR3 has 14 amino acids. Germline CDR1 is SGHRS and CDR2 is YFSETQ. The CDR3 here is CASSLGLSTDTQYF. CDR3 DNA sequence: TGCGCCAGCAGCTTAGGACTTAGCACAGATACGCAGTATTTT.

The rearrangement uses TRBV4-1 and TRBJ1-1; weak D call: TRBD1 (5 bases). Germline CDR1 reads MGHRA; CDR2 reads YSYEKL. This CDR3 is 14 amino acids long. Trimming stripped 6 bases from V and 4 bases from J, with 15 bases between. CDR3: CASSRGPPGTEAFF. CDR3 sequence (DNA): TGCGCCAGCAGTCGGGGCCCTCCGGGCACTGAAGCTTTCTTT.

This chain joins TRBV6-2 or TRBV6-3 and TRBJ1-5, with D unclear. This CDR3 has 15 amino acids. The V and J ends lost 2 bases and 0 bases respectively, with 8 bases between them. The V gene's germline CDR1 is MNHEY and CDR2 SVGEGT. CDR3: CASSYPSDSNQPQHF. CDR3 coding DNA: TGTGCCAGCAGTTACCCCAGTGATAGCAATCAGCCCCAGCATTTT.

This chain uses TRBV30 with TRBJ1-2; 7 nucleotides line up with TRBD1. Trimming cost V 0 bases and J 0 bases; bases outside gene matches: 4. The CDR3 runs 15 residues. Germline V gives CDR1 GTSNPN, CDR2 SVGIG (reference sequence). The CDR3 region is CAWSVQTGPNYGYTF. As DNA, the CDR3 is TGTGCCTGGAGTGTCCAGACAGGGCCTAACTATGGCTACACCTTC.

The V gene is TRBV10-3, the J gene TRBJ2-3; D is possibly TRBD1 (5 bases). The CDR3 loop spans 20 amino acids. V lost 4 bases and J 1 base, leaving 27 bases between the germline ends. Germline loops: CDR1 ENHRY, CDR2 SYGVKD. The CDR3 region is CAISVSVGSIRGFGTDTQYF. In DNA, the CDR3 is TGTGCCATCAGTGTGTCAGTGGGCAGTATAAGGGGATTTGGCACAGATACGCAGTATTTT.

The gene calls are TRBV3-1 (or the pseudogene TRBV3-2) and TRBJ1-5; a possible D gene is TRBD1 (5 bases). This CDR3 is 15 amino acids long. Germline V gene lookup returns CDR1 LGHDT and CDR2 YNNKEL (reference sequence). The V gene lost 4 bases and the J gene lost 3 bases, with 13 bases spanning the gap. The CDR3 region is CASSPFGGDNQPQHF. Written as DNA, the CDR3 is TGTGCCAGCAGCCCATTCGGAGGGGACAATCAGCCCCAGCATTTT.

This sequence joins TRBV7-6 and TRBJ1-1; TRBD1 matches 7 bases. After removal of 1 base from V and 1 base from J, the junction contained 3 bases not matched to a gene. The germline gives CDR1 SGHVS, CDR2 FNYEAQ. This CDR3 contains 15 residues. CDR3 sequence (DNA): TGTGCCAGCAGCTTAGATACAGGGGCGAACACTGAAGCTTTCTTT. As protein: CASSLDTGANTEAFF.

The rearrangement joins TRBV15 to TRBJ2-1; 9 positions match TRBD1. The CDR3 is 13 amino acids. The J segment lost 9 bases and the V segment lost 3 bases, leaving 3 bases of the junction unmatched. Per the germline V gene, CDR1 is LNHNV and CDR2 is YYDKDF (reference sequence). CDR3 region: CATSSYRGREQFF. CDR3 in DNA: TGTGCCACCAGCAGTTACAGGGGGCGTGAGCAGTTCTTC.

The chain has TRBV11-3 and TRBJ2-2; TRBD2 matches at 7 bases. Germline-derived CDR1 and CDR2 are SGHNT and YENEEA. V lost 6 bases to trimming and J lost 3 bases; unmatched junction nucleotides: 4. CDR3 length: 14 amino acids. CDR3: CASSQLAHTGELFF. In DNA, the CDR3 is TGTGCCAGCAGTCAACTAGCGCACACCGGGGAGCTGTTTTTT.

The V call is TRBV30, the J call TRBJ2-5; no clear D. This CDR3 contains 12 residues. Germline V gene lookup returns CDR1 GTSNPN and CDR2 SVGIG (reference sequence). V dropped 0 bases and J dropped 1 base, with 3 bases sitting between them. CDR3 coding DNA: TGTGCCTGGAGTGTCTTCCAAGAGACCCAGTACTTC. It yields the protein CAWSVFQETQYF.

This chain links TRBV19 with TRBJ2-7; D remains ambiguous. Germline assignment: CDR1 LNHDA and CDR2 SQIVND (reference sequence). CDR3 length: 11 residues. The V end was cut by 4 bases, the J end by 4 bases, with 5 bases between. The CDR3 loop is CASSTAYEQYF. CDR3 bases: TGTGCCAGTAGTACTGCTTACGAGCAGTACTTC.

The CDR3 loop is CASSFSSGGTGNTIYF. CDR3 coding DNA: TGCGCCAGCAGCTTTTCCTCAGGGGGCACTGGAAACACCATATATTTT. This chain links TRBV5-1 with TRBJ1-3; 8 bases are shared with TRBD1. Germline lookup yields CDR1 SGHRS and CDR2 YFSETQ. The CDR3 contains 16 residues. The V gene end was trimmed by 2 bases and the J gene end by 2 bases; junction bases not matched to a gene: 6.

This clone was detected once. This chain connects TRBV5-1 to TRBJ2-1; 12 bases are shared with TRBD2. This CDR3 comprises 15 residues. CDR1 and CDR2 (germline): SGHRS, YFSETQ. J was trimmed by 8 bases and V by 2 bases; bases with no gene match: 5. The CDR3 region is CASSFGLAGMDEQFF. CDR3 DNA sequence: TGCGCCAGCAGCTTTGGACTAGCGGGGATGGATGAGCAGTTCTTC.

The gene calls are TRBV10-3 and TRBJ2-5; D uncertain. The V end was cut by 0 bases, the J end by 5 bases, with 10 bases between. This CDR3 contains 14 residues. Germline V gene lookup returns CDR1 ENHRY and CDR2 SYGVKD. CDR3 bases: TGTGCCATCAGTGAGTCCCTGACCGGCGAGACCCAGTACTTC. Translated: CAISESLTGETQYF.

The chain recombines TRBV5-1 with TRBJ2-1, with TRBD2 matching 9 bases. The V gene end was trimmed by 3 bases and the J gene end by 9 bases; junction bases not matched to a gene: 4. CDR1 and CDR2 from the germline V gene are SGHRS and YFSETQ. CDR3 length: 13 amino acids. The CDR3 DNA is TGCGCCAGCAGCTATCAGCGGGGGGCTGAGCAGTTCTTC. It specifies CASSYQRGAEQFF.

The genes are TRBV29-1 and TRBJ2-7; 7 bases agree with TRBD1. The CDR3 runs 11 residues. V shed 7 bases, J shed 2 bases, and the junction held 2 bases outside the gene matches. Per the germline V gene, CDR1 is SQVTM and CDR2 is ANQGSEA. The CDR3 DNA sequence: TGCAGCGGGGGACAGACCTACGAGCAGTACTTC. Translation: CSGGQTYEQYF.

The V and J genes are TRBV25-1 and TRBJ1-1; tentatively, D is TRBD1 (5 bases). Between the trimmed V and J ends, which lost 5 bases and 4 bases, there was a span of 14 bases. CDR1 is MGHDK and CDR2 is SYGVNS in the germline V gene. This CDR3 is built from 14 residues. In DNA form, the CDR3 reads TGTGCCAGCAGTATATTTGATAGGGGCACTGAAGCTTTCTTT. Residues: CASSIFDRGTEAFF.

This sequence joins TRBV5-4 and TRBJ2-3, with TRBD2 identical over 9 bases. After removal of 0 bases from V and 4 bases from J, the junction contained 6 bases not matched to a gene. This CDR3 has 16 residues. Germline CDR1 SGHNT, CDR2 YYREEE (reference sequence). The CDR3 sequence: CASSLAGAGGSDTQYF. CDR3 DNA: TGTGCCAGCAGCTTGGCGGGCGCGGGGGGGTCAGATACGCAGTATTTT. Complete variable domain (other parts from reference TRBV5-4 and TRBJ2-3): ETGVTQSPTHLIKTRGQQVTLRCSSQSGHNTVSWYQQALGQGPQFIFQYYREEENGRGNFPPRFSGLQFPNYSSELNVNALELDDSALYLCASSLAGAGGSDTQYFGPGTRLTVL.

The chain uses TRBV4-2 and TRBJ2-5; 14 positions agree with TRBD2. Germline V gene sequence: CDR1 LGHNA, CDR2 YNFKEQ. V was pared by 4 bases and J by 3 bases, with 4 bases of the junction left unmatched. This CDR3 comprises 16 residues. Written as DNA, the CDR3 is TGTGCCAGCAGCCCCGGGACTAGCGGGGGCAAAGAGACCCAGTACTTC. Amino acid sequence: CASSPGTSGGKETQYF.

The chain links TRBV14 to TRBJ1-2; D remains unclear. Per germline, CDR1 SGHDN and CDR2 FVKESK. Trimming pared 0 bases from V and 8 bases from J, leaving 4 bases between. The length of the CDR3 is 11 residues. The CDR3 nucleotides are TGTGCCAGCAGCCAAGATGGGGGCTACACCTTC. This translates into CASSQDGGYTF.

The V call is TRBV5-4, the J call TRBJ2-4; 9 nucleotides align to TRBD1. Germline assignment: CDR1 SGHNT and CDR2 YYREEE (reference sequence). Losses at the gene ends were 4 bases for V and 8 bases for J; bases not matched to a gene: 10. The CDR3 has 15 residues. DNA of the CDR3: TGTGCCAGCAGCCCGAGGGGGCGGACAGGGGACATTCAGTACTTC. This gives the protein CASSPRGRTGDIQYF. Filled out from reference TRBV5-4 and TRBJ2-4, the complete variable domain reads ETGVTQSPTHLIKTRGQQVTLRCSSQSGHNTVSWYQQALGQGPQFIFQYYREEENGRGNFPPRFSGLQFPNYSSELNVNALELDDSALYLCASSPRGRTGDIQYFGAGTRLSVL.

The chain recombines TRBV19 with TRBJ1-1; D remains ambiguous. Per the germline V gene, CDR1 is LNHDA and CDR2 is SQIVND (reference sequence). V dropped 5 bases and J dropped 3 bases, with 7 bases sitting between them. The length of the CDR3 is 12 residues. CDR3 sequence: CASSERHTEAFF. The CDR3 coding sequence is TGTGCCAGTAGTGAGAGACACACTGAAGCTTTCTTT.

The V and J genes are TRBV6-6 and TRBJ2-7, with D possibly being TRBD1 or TRBD2 (5 bases each). Germline loops: CDR1 MNHNY, CDR2 SVGAGI (reference sequence). CDR3 size: 13 residues. Trimming left V 0 bases short and J 5 bases short, with 8 bases between. The CDR3: CASSYSWGNEQYF. As DNA, the CDR3 is TGTGCCAGCAGTTACTCATGGGGGAACGAGCAGTACTTC.

The genes are TRBV6-5 and TRBJ2-7; unclear D gene. CDR3 length: 13 residues. Germline V gene data show CDR1 as MNHEY and CDR2 as SVGAGI. V lost 2 bases and J lost 5, with 10 bases in between. The CDR3 sequence: CASSYHRTDEQYF. CDR3 nucleotides: TGTGCCAGCAGTTACCACAGAACCGACGAGCAGTACTTC.

V and J are TRBV19 and TRBJ1-4; possible D gene TRBD1, 6 bases. V was pared by 5 bases and J by 3 bases, with 13 bases between. This CDR3 is built from 15 residues. Germline CDR1 LNHDA, CDR2 SQIVND (reference sequence). CDR3 residues: CASSSRDTSNEKLFF. DNA of the CDR3: TGTGCCAGTAGTTCCAGGGACACTTCTAATGAAAAACTGTTTTTT.

The chain carries TRBV7-8 and TRBJ2-1; no clear D gene. The CDR3 runs to 16 residues. Trimming stripped 1 base from V and 2 bases from J, with 12 bases between. In germline, CDR1 is SGHVS, CDR2 FQNEAQ. This CDR3 is CASSLGHVQPYNEQFF. CDR3 nucleotide sequence: TGTGCCAGCAGCTTAGGACATGTCCAGCCCTACAATGAGCAGTTCTTC.

V is TRBV23-1 and J is TRBJ1-5, with TRBD1 identical over 12 bases. TRBV23-1 is annotated as an ORF whose role is uncertain. Unmatched junction bases numbered 5, after V lost 2 bases and J lost 0 bases. The CDR3 contains 18 residues. The CDR3 loop is CASSQGTGGSYSNQPQHF. The DNA for the CDR3 is TGCGCCAGCAGTCAAGGGACAGGGGGCTCGTATAGCAATCAGCCCCAGCATTTT.

The rearrangement uses TRBV27 and TRBJ1-2, with D possibly matching TRBD1 (6 bases). Trimming stripped 4 bases from V and 4 bases from J, with 19 bases between. The CDR3 runs to 16 residues. Germline-derived CDR1 and CDR2 are MNHEY and SMNVEV (reference sequence). The CDR3 coding sequence is TGTGCCAGCAGTTCCGGGGGGGCGCGGGGAGTCTATGGCTACACCTTC. Amino acid sequence: CASSSGGARGVYGYTF.

The V gene is TRBV2, the J gene TRBJ1-5; D is undetermined. The ends were cut back, 11 bases at V and 5 bases at J, with 19 bases in the middle. Germline V gene lookup returns CDR1 SNHLY and CDR2 FYNNEI. This CDR3 is 14 amino acids long. The DNA of the CDR3 is TGTGCCTCCCAAGCCTCTCTCGGCTATCAGCCCCAGCATTTT. Amino acids: CASQASLGYQPQHF.

This sequence joins TRBV7-8 and TRBJ2-7; D not resolved. Trimming shortened V by 0 bases and J by 5 bases, and 8 bases separated the two germline ends. This CDR3 is built from 13 residues. Germline CDR1 and CDR2: SGHVS and FQNEAQ. CDR3 in amino acids: CASSLAARNEQYF. DNA for the CDR3: TGTGCCAGCAGCTTAGCGGCCAGGAACGAGCAGTACTTC.

The chain uses TRBV7-8 and TRBJ2-7; the match to TRBD2 covers 13 bases. Per the germline V gene, CDR1 is SGHVS and CDR2 is FQNEAQ. Unmatched junction bases numbered 5, after V lost 7 bases and J lost 5 bases. The CDR3 has 14 amino acids. CDR3: CASKGTSGAHEQYF. The DNA for the CDR3 is TGTGCCAGCAAGGGGACTAGCGGGGCACACGAGCAGTACTTC.

This clone has a handful of counts. The chain is built from TRBV18 and TRBJ2-2; D remains ambiguous. With 6 bases removed from V and 4 bases from J, the gap between germline ends came to 15 bases. Germline lookup yields CDR1 KGHSH and CDR2 LQKENI. This CDR3 has 15 amino acids. In DNA form, the CDR3 reads TGTGCCAGCTCTCCAGGCGGCAGAACCACCGGGGAGCTGTTTTTT. Protein sequence: CASSPGGRTTGELFF.